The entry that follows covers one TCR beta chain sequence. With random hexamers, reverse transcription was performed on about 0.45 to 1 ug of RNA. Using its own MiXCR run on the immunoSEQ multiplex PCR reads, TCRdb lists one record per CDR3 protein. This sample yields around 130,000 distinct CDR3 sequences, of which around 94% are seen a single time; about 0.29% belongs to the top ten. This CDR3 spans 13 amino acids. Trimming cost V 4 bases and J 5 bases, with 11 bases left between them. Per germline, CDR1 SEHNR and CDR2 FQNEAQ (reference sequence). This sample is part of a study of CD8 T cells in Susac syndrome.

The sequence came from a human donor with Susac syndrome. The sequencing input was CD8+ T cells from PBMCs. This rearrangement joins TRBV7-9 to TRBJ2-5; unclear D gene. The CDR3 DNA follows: TGTGCCAGCAGCTCCTGGGAATCGGAGACCCAGTACTTC. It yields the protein CASSSWESETQYF.